This record concerns one T cell receptor beta chain sequence. Its antigen is unknown. Healthy people donating bone marrow made up the donors. The CDR3 sequence is 12 residues long. The germline V gene has CDR1 SNHLY and CDR2 FYNNEI. V was trimmed by 8 bases and J by 5 bases, leaving 12 bases between them. This sample was included in a study of cytomegalovirus exposure and HLA in healthy donors. Whole-study findings and limits: There were several of the most significant clusters that appeared linked to common viral pathogens in a later analysis. A highly shared variant cluster was judged a likely technical artifact.

Primers: 60 Vbeta forward and 13 Jbeta reverse. The protocol was immunoSEQ multiplex PCR, while the TCRdb copy is restricted to in-frame clones and leaves out a portion. Here the sample spans 110,000 to 150,000 clones, about three quarters being singletons. J is TRBJ1-1 and V is TRBV2, with D unresolved. This sequence originates from a male donor in good health and CMV-seropositive. The source material was PBMCs. This CDR3 is CASGRQWTEAFF. Written as DNA, the CDR3 is TGTGCCAGCGGCAGGCAATGGACTGAAGCTTTCTTT.